The next 31 T cell receptor beta chains were all read from a single sample in a study of blood T cell repertoires in COVID-19. Profiling relied on immunoSEQ multiplex PCR, and the TCRdb table lists in-frame clones only, not all of them. The data show around 150,000 clones, approximately 88% seen once. Sequenced: peripheral blood. All receptors derive from a woman aged 55-70 years who had recovered from COVID-19.

V is TRBV18 and J is TRBJ1-5; TRBD1 might be the D (6 bases). The germline V gene encodes CDR1 KGHSH and CDR2 LQKENI. V was shortened by 3 bases and J by 0 bases, with 12 bases between the two germline ends. This CDR3 region has 16 residues. The CDR3 protein is CASSPRTDSSNQPQHF. The CDR3 nucleotides are TGTGCCAGCTCACCCCGGACAGACAGTAGCAATCAGCCCCAGCATTTT.

The chain combines TRBV2 with TRBJ1-2, with D maybe TRBD1 (5 bases). Germline assignment: CDR1 SNHLY and CDR2 FYNNEI. Trimming left V 8 bases short and J 5 bases short, with 12 bases between. The CDR3 spans 12 residues. The CDR3 bases are TGTGCCAGCGGGGAGGGGTCGTATGGCTACACCTTC. It yields the protein CASGEGSYGYTF.

This clone showed up just once. V gene TRBV29-1 combines with J gene TRBJ2-1, with TRBD1 matching 7 bases. Germline V gene sequence: CDR1 SQVTM, CDR2 ANQGSEA. CDR3 length: 13 residues. J gave up 5 bases and V 1 base, and 2 bases lay outside the gene matches. This CDR3 reads CSVEVGQNNEQFF. CDR3 nucleotide sequence: TGCAGCGTTGAAGTGGGACAGAACAATGAGCAGTTCTTC.

The chain employs TRBV10-3 and TRBJ2-3; TRBD2 aligns across 11 bases. Germline V gives CDR1 ENHRY, CDR2 SYGVKD. J gave up 4 bases and V 2 bases, and 8 bases lay outside the gene matches. The CDR3 has 17 residues. CDR3: CAISENVAGGPADTQYF. CDR3 nucleotide sequence: TGTGCCATCAGTGAGAACGTAGCGGGGGGGCCTGCAGATACGCAGTATTTT.

The V call is TRBV24-1, the J call TRBJ2-1; D is perhaps TRBD2 (5 bases). V gave up 3 bases and J gave up 7 bases, with 9 bases separating them. Germline V gene lookup returns CDR1 KGHDR and CDR2 SFDVKD. This CDR3 has 13 amino acids. CDR3 sequence reads: CATSDGAENEQFF. As DNA, the CDR3 is TGTGCCACCAGTGATGGAGCGGAAAATGAGCAGTTCTTC.

The count of this clone is one. The chain couples TRBV28 to TRBJ1-6; no clear D gene. Germline V lookup: CDR1 MDHEN, CDR2 SYDVKM. The ends were cut back, 6 bases at V and 14 bases at J, with 17 bases in the middle. This CDR3 region has 13 residues. CDR3 DNA sequence: TGTGCCAGCAGCCCCGGACGCCTCGGGACCCTCCACTTT. Its protein product is CASSPGRLGTLHF. The complete variable domain, with remaining parts taken from reference TRBV28 and TRBJ1-6, reads DVKVTQSSRYLVKRTGEKVFLECVQDMDHENMFWYRQDPGLGLRLIYFSYDVKMKEKGDIPEGYSVSREKKERFSLILESASTNQTSMYLCASSPGRLGTLHFGNGTRLTVT.

The chain combines TRBV5-1 with TRBJ1-1, with TRBD1 identical over 9 bases. Germline CDR1 SGHRS, CDR2 YFSETQ. The trim removed 4 bases at V and 5 bases at J, leaving 12 bases unmatched. CDR3 length: 16 residues. The CDR3 region has the DNA TGCGCCAGCAGCCCTGACCTGGGACAGGGAGTGACTGAAGCTTTCTTT. This sequence encodes CASSPDLGQGVTEAFF.

The chain employs TRBV7-3 and TRBJ2-6, with D tentatively TRBD1 (5 bases). V was trimmed by 3 bases and J by 1 base, leaving 22 bases between them. The CDR3 is 20 residues long. Germline loops: CDR1 SGHTA, CDR2 FQGTGA. Written as DNA, the CDR3 is TGTGCCAGCAGCTTTCGACAGACCACGATACTTGGTTCTGGGGCCAACGTCCTGACTTTC. Residues: CASSFRQTTILGSGANVLTF. Full variable domain (rest looked up from reference TRBV7-3 and TRBJ2-6): GAGVSQTPSNKVTEKGKYVELRCDPISGHTALYWYRQSLGQGPEFLIYFQGTGAADDSGLPNDRFFAVRPEGSVSTLKIQRTERGDSAVYLCASSFRQTTILGSGANVLTFGAGSRLTVL.

The chain is built from TRBV6-5 and TRBJ2-7, with 8 nucleotides matching TRBD1. From germline, CDR1 is MNHEY and CDR2 SVGAGI. V was pared by 1 base and J by 5 bases, with 7 bases of the junction left unmatched. The CDR3 runs to 15 residues. CDR3 sequence reads: CASSYFGQGVDEQYF. In nucleotides, the CDR3 is TGTGCCAGCAGTTACTTCGGACAGGGTGTGGACGAGCAGTACTTC.

This chain links TRBV28 with TRBJ2-7, with TRBD1 identical over 11 bases. With 4 bases clipped from V and 3 bases from J, the junction kept 5 bases outside the gene matches. Looked up from germline, CDR1 is MDHEN and CDR2 is SYDVKM. The CDR3 extends over 15 amino acids. The DNA for the CDR3 is TGTGCCAGCAGTTCATCCGGGACAGGGGGCTACGAGCAGTACTTC. Protein product: CASSSSGTGGYEQYF.

This chain uses TRBV4-3 with TRBJ1-4; D unresolved. CDR1 is LGHNA, CDR2 YSLEER, per germline. The CDR3 sequence is 17 residues long. V lost 0 bases to trimming and J lost 0 bases, with 11 bases between them. The CDR3 DNA is TGCGCCAGCAGCCAAGATTCGCTCGGAGCAACTAATGAAAAACTGTTTTTT. Its protein product is CASSQDSLGATNEKLFF.

The genes are TRBV3-1 (or the pseudogene TRBV3-2) and TRBJ2-1; D is perhaps TRBD1 (5 bases). V shed 5 bases and J shed 6 bases, with 11 bases lying between them. CDR1 is LGHDT and CDR2 is YNNKEL in the germline V gene (reference sequence). The CDR3 contains 13 residues. CDR3 DNA sequence: TGTGCCAGCAGCGAATCCCAGGGCAATGAGCAGTTCTTC. It specifies CASSESQGNEQFF.

The chain uses TRBV11-2 and TRBJ1-5; D is undetermined. CDR1 and CDR2 from the germline V gene are SGHAT and FQNNGV. The CDR3 spans 12 residues. V dropped 1 base and J dropped 7 bases, with 5 bases sitting between them. Here the CDR3 DNA reads TGTGCCAGCAGCTTAGCAGGACAGCCCCAGCATTTT. It is translated as CASSLAGQPQHF.

This clone was observed a single time. The rearrangement joins TRBV13 to TRBJ1-4; no firm D call. Per germline, CDR1 PRHDT and CDR2 FYEKMQ (reference sequence). V lost 1 base, J lost 0 bases, and 9 bases lay in between. The CDR3 length is 16 residues. CDR3 in amino acids: CASSLAGWTTNEKLFF. The CDR3 coding sequence is TGTGCCAGCAGCTTAGCAGGTTGGACAACTAATGAAAAACTGTTTTTT.

The V and J genes are TRBV11-2 and TRBJ2-7; 7 bases match TRBD2. The CDR3 runs to 16 residues. Trimming cost V 2 bases and J 6 bases; bases outside gene matches: 13. Germline assignment: CDR1 SGHAT and CDR2 FQNNGV. CDR3 DNA: TGTGCCAGCAGCTTAAACCCTGGGGGGGGGAGCGGCGAGCAGTACTTC. This translates into CASSLNPGGGSGEQYF.

DNA of the CDR3: TGCGCCAGCAGCTTGGGCTCCAGCTCCTACGAGCAGTACTTC. Its protein product is CASSLGSSSYEQYF. This sequence joins TRBV5-1 and TRBJ2-7; D gene unclear. Germline V gene lookup returns CDR1 SGHRS and CDR2 YFSETQ. The germline V and J ends were trimmed by 0 bases and 0 bases, with 7 bases remaining between them. CDR3 size: 14 residues.

V is TRBV7-2 and J is TRBJ1-2, with a tentative D call TRBD1 (5 bases). The CDR3 is made up of 13 amino acids. The ends were cut back, 3 bases at V and 2 bases at J, with 7 bases in the middle. From germline, CDR1 is SGHTA and CDR2 FQGNSA. The CDR3 DNA reads as TGTGCCAGCAGCTTCGACAGAAACTATGGCTACACCTTC. Translated, it gives CASSFDRNYGYTF.

This chain joins TRBV5-8 and TRBJ2-5; unclear D gene. Per germline, CDR1 SGHTS and CDR2 YDEGEE. The CDR3 loop spans 13 amino acids. Between the trimmed V and J ends, which lost 4 bases and 0 bases, there was a span of 7 bases. CDR3 sequence (DNA): TGTGCCAGCAGCCCAGTGAACCAAGAGACCCAGTACTTC. Translating it yields CASSPVNQETQYF.

The chain employs TRBV9 and TRBJ1-2; the match to TRBD1 covers 9 bases. J gave up 8 bases and V 4 bases, and 12 bases lay outside the gene matches. The CDR3 has 15 residues. Germline values: CDR1 SGDLS, CDR2 YYNGEE. The CDR3 loop is CASSQGRTGEGGYTF. DNA for the CDR3: TGTGCCAGCAGCCAGGGTCGGACAGGGGAGGGAGGCTACACCTTC.

This clone was counted between two and nine times. The rearrangement joins TRBV5-1 to TRBJ2-1, with 9 positions matching TRBD1. Germline V gives CDR1 SGHRS, CDR2 YFSETQ. The junction had 4 bases not matched to a gene; V was cut back by 4 bases and J by 5 bases. This CDR3 has 14 residues. CDR3 nucleotides: TGCGCCAGCAGCCTCCGGACAGGGGACAATGAGCAGTTCTTC. It is translated as CASSLRTGDNEQFF.

The V gene is TRBV19, the J gene TRBJ2-2, with D possibly being TRBD1 (6 bases). The germline V gene has CDR1 LNHDA and CDR2 SQIVND (reference sequence). The CDR3 extends over 14 amino acids. V gave up 7 bases and J gave up 5 bases, with 14 bases separating them. CDR3 sequence reads: CASTAGRGTGELFF. CDR3 bases: TGTGCCAGTACCGCAGGCAGGGGAACCGGGGAGCTGTTTTTT.

This chain uses TRBV23-1 with TRBJ1-4, with D perhaps matching TRBD1 (6 bases). TRBV23-1 is an ORF, and what it does is uncertain. The length of the CDR3 is 17 residues. Trimming took off 3 bases at V and 6 bases at J, with 20 bases between the two ends. The CDR3 protein is CASSQRGGQVEDEKLFF. The CDR3 nucleotides are TGCGCCAGCAGTCAGAGGGGGGGCCAGGTGGAAGATGAAAAACTGTTTTTT.

This clone has only one observation. J is TRBJ2-1 and V is TRBV19, with D possibly matching TRBD1 (6 bases). In germline, CDR1 is LNHDA, CDR2 SQIVND (reference sequence). V was trimmed by 4 bases and J by 2 bases, leaving 15 bases between them. This CDR3 spans 16 amino acids. CDR3: CASSNHPGQPYNEQFF. DNA for the CDR3: TGTGCCAGTAGTAACCATCCGGGACAACCCTACAATGAGCAGTTCTTC.

This chain uses TRBV6-1 with TRBJ1-1; D is possibly TRBD1 (5 bases). Germline V gene lookup returns CDR1 MNHNS and CDR2 SASEGT. This CDR3 spans 15 amino acids. Trimming left V 3 bases short and J 3 bases short, with 14 bases between. The CDR3 DNA is TGTGCCAGCAGTGATGTCGGGTCGGGGGACACTGAAGCTTTCTTT. This sequence encodes CASSDVGSGDTEAFF.

This rearrangement joins TRBV6-5 to TRBJ2-1; maybe TRBD1 (6 bases). The V and J ends lost 6 bases and 7 bases respectively, with 13 bases between them. Germline CDR1 and CDR2: MNHEY and SVGAGI. CDR3 length: 13 residues. Here the CDR3 reads CASRRVGANEQFF. The CDR3 DNA reads TGTGCCAGCAGACGTGTGGGGGCTAATGAGCAGTTCTTC.

V usage is TRBV11-2 and J usage is TRBJ1-1, with D tentatively TRBD1 (5 bases). This CDR3 comprises 15 residues. The germline gives CDR1 SGHAT, CDR2 FQNNGV. Between the trimmed V and J ends, which lost 3 bases and 4 bases, there was a span of 15 bases. CDR3 amino acids: CASSLSTGGGTEAFF. The CDR3 DNA sequence: TGTGCCAGCAGCTTGTCGACCGGGGGAGGCACTGAAGCTTTCTTT.

V and J are TRBV7-8 and TRBJ1-3; 8 bases fit TRBD1. This CDR3 has 18 residues. Germline V CDR1 and CDR2: SGHVS, FQNEAQ. V gave up 2 bases and J gave up 0 bases; unmatched junction bases: 9. The CDR3 DNA reads TGTGCCAGCAGCTTATATGGACAGGGTGAATACTCTGGAAACACCATATATTTT. Protein: CASSLYGQGEYSGNTIYF.

CDR3 amino acids: CAWSVEGNQPQHF. The CDR3 coding sequence is TGTGCCTGGAGTGTTGAGGGTAATCAGCCCCAGCATTTT. The chain uses TRBV30 and TRBJ1-5; D remains ambiguous. V lost 0 bases, J lost 4 bases, and 7 bases lay in between. The CDR3 is 13 residues long. CDR1 and CDR2 from the germline V gene are GTSNPN and SVGIG (reference sequence).

This chain connects TRBV4-2 to TRBJ2-7; TRBD1 aligns across 9 bases. Trimming cost V 4 bases and J 1 base; bases outside gene matches: 8. Germline V gene lookup returns CDR1 LGHNA and CDR2 YNFKEQ. The CDR3 has 16 residues. The CDR3 coding sequence is TGTGCCAGCAGCCCAGACTGGACAGGGGCTTCCTACGAGCAGTACTTC. Translation gives CASSPDWTGASYEQYF.

V gene TRBV15 combines with J gene TRBJ2-2, with D perhaps matching TRBD1 (6 bases). The CDR3 is 15 amino acids. From germline, CDR1 is LNHNV and CDR2 YYDKDF (reference sequence). V gave up 0 bases and J gave up 8 bases, with 13 bases separating them. The CDR3 DNA reads TGTGCCACCAGCAGAGACGGCAGGGGAGTAGGGGAGCTGTTTTTT. Protein: CATSRDGRGVGELFF. Complete variable domain (other parts from reference TRBV15 and TRBJ2-2): DAMVIQNPRYQVTQFGKPVTLSCSQTLNHNVMYWYQQKSSQAPKLLFHYYDKDFNNEADTPDNFQSRRPNTSFCFLDIRSPGLGDTAMYLCATSRDGRGVGELFFGEGSRLTVL.

The genes are TRBV27 and TRBJ2-7; 10 bases match TRBD2. The CDR3 has 14 residues. CDR1 and CDR2 (germline): MNHEY, SMNVEV (reference sequence). With V trimmed by 4 bases and J by 1 base, 1 base remained unmatched. DNA for the CDR3: TGTGCCAGCAGTTGGACTAGCGGTTCCTACGAGCAGTACTTC. Amino acid sequence: CASSWTSGSYEQYF.